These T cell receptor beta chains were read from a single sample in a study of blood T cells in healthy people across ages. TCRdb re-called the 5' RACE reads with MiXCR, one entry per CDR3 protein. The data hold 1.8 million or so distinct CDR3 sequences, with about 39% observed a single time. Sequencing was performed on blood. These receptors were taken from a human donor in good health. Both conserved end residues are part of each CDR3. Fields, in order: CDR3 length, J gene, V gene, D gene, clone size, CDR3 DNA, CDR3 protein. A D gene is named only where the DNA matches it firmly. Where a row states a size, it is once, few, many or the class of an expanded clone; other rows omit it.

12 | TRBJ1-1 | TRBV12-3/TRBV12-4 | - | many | TGTGCCAGCAGCCCATGGAACACTGAAGCTTTCTTT | CASSPWNTEAFF
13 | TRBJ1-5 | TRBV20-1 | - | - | TGCAGTGCGCCTCAGGGATTCAATCAGCCCCAGCATTTT | CSAPQGFNQPQHF
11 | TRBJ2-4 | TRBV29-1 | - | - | TGCAGCGTTGGCCAGCGGTACGGGCAGTACTTC | CSVGQRYGQYF
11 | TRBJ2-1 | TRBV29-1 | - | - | TGCAGCGTTGACCGGTCCAATGAGCAGTTCTTC | CSVDRSNEQFF
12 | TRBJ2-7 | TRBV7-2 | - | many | TGCGCCAGCAGCTTCCAGGGGGGGGAGCAGTACTTC | CASSFQGGEQYF
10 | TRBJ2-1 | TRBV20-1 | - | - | TGCAGTGCGAGAACCTATGAGCAGTTCTTC | CSARTYEQFF
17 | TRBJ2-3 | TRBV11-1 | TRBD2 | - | TGTGCCAGCAGCCGCCGGCTAGCGGGGACCCGCACAGATACGCAGTATTTT | CASSRRLAGTRTDTQYF
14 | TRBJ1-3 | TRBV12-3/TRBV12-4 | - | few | TGTGCCAGCAAAACAGGGTTTGTCGGAAACACCATATATTTT | CASKTGFVGNTIYF
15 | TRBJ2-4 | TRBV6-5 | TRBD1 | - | TGTGCCAGCAGTTACTTTTACAGGGGAGAAAACATTCAGTACTTC | CASSYFYRGENIQYF
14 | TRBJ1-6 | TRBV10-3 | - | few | TGTGCCATCAGGGGACACGAATCCAATTCACCCCTCCACTTT | CAIRGHESNSPLHF
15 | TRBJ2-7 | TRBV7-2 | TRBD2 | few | TGTGCCAGCAGCTTAGCGGGGGGGTACACCTACGAGCAGTACTTC | CASSLAGGYTYEQYF
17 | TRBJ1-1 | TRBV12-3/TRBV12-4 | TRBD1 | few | TGTGCCAGCAGCGCCACCGGGACAGGGGCGATGAACACTGAAGCTTTCTTT | CASSATGTGAMNTEAFF
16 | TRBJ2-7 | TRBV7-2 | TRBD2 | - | TGTGCCAGCAGCTTATCGGAAGCGGGGGGAATCTACGAGCAGTACTTC | CASSLSEAGGIYEQYF